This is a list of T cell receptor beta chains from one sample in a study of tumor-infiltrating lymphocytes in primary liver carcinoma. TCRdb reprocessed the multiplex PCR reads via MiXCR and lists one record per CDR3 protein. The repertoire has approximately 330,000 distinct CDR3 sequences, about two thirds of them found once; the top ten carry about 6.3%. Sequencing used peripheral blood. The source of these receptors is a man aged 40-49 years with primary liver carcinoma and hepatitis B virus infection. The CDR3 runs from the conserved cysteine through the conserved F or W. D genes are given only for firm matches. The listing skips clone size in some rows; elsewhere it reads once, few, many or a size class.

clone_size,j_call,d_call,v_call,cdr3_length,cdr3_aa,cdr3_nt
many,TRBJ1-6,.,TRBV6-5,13,CASSTLQPSPLHF,TGTGCCAGCAGTACTTTACAACCCTCACCCCTCCACTTT
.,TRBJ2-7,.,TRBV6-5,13,CASRETGNHEQYF,TGTGCCAGCAGGGAAACAGGGAACCACGAGCAGTACTTC
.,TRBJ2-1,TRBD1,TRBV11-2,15,CACSPGGTGSNEQFF,TGTGCCTGCAGCCCGGGTGGGACAGGGTCGAATGAGCAGTTCTTC
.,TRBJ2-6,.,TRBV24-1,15,CATSDYGTGANVLTF,TGTGCCACCAGTGATTACGGTACTGGGGCCAACGTCCTGACTTTC
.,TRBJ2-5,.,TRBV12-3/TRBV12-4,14,CANSFGGHEETQYF,TGTGCCAACAGTTTTGGGGGACACGAGGAGACCCAGTACTTC
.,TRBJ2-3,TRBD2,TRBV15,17,CATSRDSGGGRGDTQYF,TGTGCCACCAGCAGAGATTCCGGCGGCGGGAGGGGAGATACGCAGTATTTT
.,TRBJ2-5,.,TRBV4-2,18,CASSQALAGKMRQETQYF,TGTGCCAGCAGCCAAGCACTGGCGGGAAAGATGCGCCAAGAGACCCAGTACTTC
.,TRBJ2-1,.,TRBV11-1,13,CACSYTPWNEQFF,TGTGCCTGTAGCTATACACCTTGGAATGAGCAGTTCTTC
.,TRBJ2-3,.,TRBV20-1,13,CSALPSGGDTQYF,TGCAGTGCCCTACCGAGTGGGGGGGATACGCAGTATTTT
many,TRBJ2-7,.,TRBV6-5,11,CASSYAAEQYF,TGTGCCAGCAGTTACGCGGCGGAGCAGTACTTC
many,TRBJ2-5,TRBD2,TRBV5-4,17,CASSLVFGGRAMETQYF,TGTGCCAGCAGCTTGGTTTTCGGCGGGAGGGCCATGGAGACCCAGTACTTC
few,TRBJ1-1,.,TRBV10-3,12,CAASQTNTEAFF,TGTGCCGCCAGCCAGACGAACACTGAAGCTTTCTTT
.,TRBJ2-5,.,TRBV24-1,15,CATSDSGPYQETQYF,TGTGCCACAAGTGATAGTGGGCCCTATCAAGAGACCCAGTACTTC
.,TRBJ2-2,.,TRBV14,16,CASSLGWSRATGELFF,TGTGCCAGCAGCCTGGGCTGGTCTAGGGCCACCGGGGAGCTGTTTTTT
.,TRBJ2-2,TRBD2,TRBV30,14,CAWKTSGSIGELFF,TGTGCCTGGAAAACTAGCGGGAGTATCGGGGAGCTGTTTTTT
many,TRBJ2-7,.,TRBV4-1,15,CASSQVLSDSRLRYF,TGCGCCAGCAGCCAGGTTCTCTCCGACTCGCGGTTAAGATACTTC
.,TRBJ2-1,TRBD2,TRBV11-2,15,CASSSSGRAYNEQFF,TGTGCCAGCAGCAGTAGCGGGAGAGCGTACAATGAGCAGTTCTTC
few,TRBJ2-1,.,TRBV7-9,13,CASSSSEVHEQFF,TGTGCCAGCAGCTCTAGTGAGGTCCATGAGCAGTTCTTT
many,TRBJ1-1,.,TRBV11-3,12,CASSSGNTEAFF,TGTGCCAGCAGCTCAGGGAACACTGAAGCTTTCTTT
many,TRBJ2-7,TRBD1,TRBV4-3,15,CASSRSRGLGVEQYF,TGCGCCAGCAGCCGATCCAGGGGGCTGGGGGTCGAGCAGTACTTC
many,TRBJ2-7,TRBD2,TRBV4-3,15,CASSLTSGGFDEQYF,TGCGCCAGCAGCCTGACTAGCGGTGGATTCGACGAGCAGTACTTC
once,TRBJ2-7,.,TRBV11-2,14,CARSLEGRLYEQNF,TGTGCCAGGAGCTTAGAGGGGCGGCTATACGAGCAGAACTTC
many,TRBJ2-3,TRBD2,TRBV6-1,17,CASSEGRTSGTTDTQYF,TGTGCCAGCAGTGAGGGCCGGACTAGCGGGACGACAGATACGCAGTATTTT
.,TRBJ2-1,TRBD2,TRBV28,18,CASSSATGGGSSYNEQFF,TGTGCCAGCAGTTCCGCCACCGGGGGGGGGAGCTCCTACAATGAGCAGTTCTTC
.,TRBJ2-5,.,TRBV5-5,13,CAGSLGSGETQYF,TGTGCCGGCAGCTTAGGCAGTGGAGAGACCCAGTACTTC
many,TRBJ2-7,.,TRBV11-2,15,CASSQGRVTSYEQYF,TGTGCCAGCAGCCAGGGCCGGGTCACATCCTACGAGCAGTACTTC
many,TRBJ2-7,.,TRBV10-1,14,CASSAGSTLGEQYF,TGCGCCAGCAGTGCTGGATCCACGCTCGGCGAGCAGTACTTC
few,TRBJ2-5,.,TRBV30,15,CAWSAPQGPQETQYF,TGTGCCTGGAGTGCCCCACAGGGACCCCAAGAGACCCAGTACTTC
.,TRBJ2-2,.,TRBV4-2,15,CASSPRAVNTGELFF,TGTGCTAGCAGCCCCCGTGCTGTTAACACCGGGGAGCTGTTTTTT
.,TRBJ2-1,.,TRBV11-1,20,CASSFPQAVDAAPGHDERFF,TGTGCCAGCAGCTTCCCTCAGGCAGTAGATGCAGCCCCGGGGCACGATGAGCGGTTCTTC
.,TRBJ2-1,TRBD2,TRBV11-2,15,CASSVPSGGQGEQFF,TGTGCCAGCAGCGTACCTAGCGGGGGTCAGGGTGAGCAGTTCTTC
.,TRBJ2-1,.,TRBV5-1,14,CVSSPGTAGAGQFF,TGCGTCAGCAGCCCTGGCACGGCGGGTGCGGGGCAGTTCTTC
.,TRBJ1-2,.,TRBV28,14,CASSLRPQGDGYTF,TGTGCCAGCAGTTTGCGGCCACAGGGTGATGGCTACACCTTC
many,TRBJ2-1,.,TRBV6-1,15,CASITDFASYNEQFF,TGTGCCAGCATTACGGACTTTGCTTCCTACAATGAGCAGTTCTTC
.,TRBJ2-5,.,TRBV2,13,CASKGQIQETQYF,TGTGCCAGCAAAGGACAGATCCAAGAGACCCAGTACTTC
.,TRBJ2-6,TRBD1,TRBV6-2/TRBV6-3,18,CASGNGDRGRSGANVLTF,TGTGCCAGCGGCAACGGGGACAGGGGGCGCTCCGGGGCCAACGTCCTGACTTTC
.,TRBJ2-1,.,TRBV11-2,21,CASSLATSHHRRKSPCNEQFF,TGTGCCAGCAGCTTAGCTACATCCCATCATCGGCGGAAGAGCCCCTGCAATGAGCAGTTCTTC
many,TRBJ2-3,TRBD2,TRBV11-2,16,CASSLDSGAFADTQYF,TGTGCCAGCAGCTTGGATAGCGGGGCCTTCGCAGATACGCAGTATTTT
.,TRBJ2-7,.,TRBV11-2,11,CASRQSYERYF,TGTGCCAGCCGACAATCCTACGAGCGGTACTTC
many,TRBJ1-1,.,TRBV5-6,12,CASSVRRTEAFF,TGTGCCAGCAGCGTACGGAGGACTGAAGCTTTCTTT
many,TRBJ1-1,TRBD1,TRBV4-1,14,CASSDRGNGPEAFF,TGCGCCAGCAGCGACAGGGGCAATGGGCCTGAAGCTTTCTTT
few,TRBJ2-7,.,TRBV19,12,CASSKNLYEQYF,TGTGCCAGTAGTAAAAATTTGTACGAGCAGTACTTC
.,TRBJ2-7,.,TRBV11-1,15,CASSLVSGEPYEQYF,TGTGCCAGCAGCTTAGTTTCGGGGGAGCCCTACGAGCAGTACTTC
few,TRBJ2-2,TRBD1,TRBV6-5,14,CAGRPTGGIGELFF,TGTGCCGGCAGGCCTACAGGGGGGATCGGGGAGCTGTTTTTT
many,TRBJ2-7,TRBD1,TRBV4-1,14,CASSRTGGAYEQYF,TGCGCCAGCAGCCGGACAGGGGGGGCCTACGAGCAGTACTTC
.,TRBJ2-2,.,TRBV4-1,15,CAGSQEPLNTGELFF,TGTGCCGGCAGCCAAGAACCCCTGAACACCGGGGAGCTGTTTTTT
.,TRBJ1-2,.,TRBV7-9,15,CASNPSGGGSYGYTF,TGTGCCAGTAACCCCTCGGGAGGGGGGAGCTATGGCTACACCTTC
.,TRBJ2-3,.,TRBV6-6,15,CASSYSRGNTDTQYF,TGTGCCAGCAGTTACTCGAGAGGTAACACAGATACGCAGTATTTT
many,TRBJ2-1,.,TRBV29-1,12,CSVGSGNDEQFF,TGCAGCGTTGGGTCAGGCAATGATGAGCAGTTCTTC